This T cell receptor (beta chain) was sequenced for a study of blood T cell repertoires in COVID-19. Study-wide context: Researchers got acute and convalescent COVID-19 samples from the United States, Italy and Spain. PBMCs, B-cell-depleted T cells, or T cells provided the cDNA or gDNA that made up the material.

Per the original methods: By means of reference gene primer amplification, nucleated cell counts were estimated. Data came from immunoSEQ multiplex PCR; TCRdb stores just in-frame clones and leaves some out. V and J calls and clone size are those listed in that table; D and trimming were worked out from the DNA. The data hold 200,000 to 250,000 clones, with approximately 87% observed a single time. The sample was peripheral blood. The source is a woman between 45 and 60 years old with acute or convalescent COVID-19.

The CDR3 sequence: CASSFTRGYAYEQYF. CDR3 nucleotides: TGTGCCAGCAGCTTTACTCGGGGGTACGCCTACGAGCAGTACTTC. The J gene is TRBJ2-7, the V gene TRBV7-2, with TRBD2 as a possible D gene (6 bases). Trimming pared 3 bases from V and 2 bases from J, leaving 14 bases between. Germline CDR1 is SGHTA and CDR2 is FQGNSA. This CDR3 is built from 15 residues.